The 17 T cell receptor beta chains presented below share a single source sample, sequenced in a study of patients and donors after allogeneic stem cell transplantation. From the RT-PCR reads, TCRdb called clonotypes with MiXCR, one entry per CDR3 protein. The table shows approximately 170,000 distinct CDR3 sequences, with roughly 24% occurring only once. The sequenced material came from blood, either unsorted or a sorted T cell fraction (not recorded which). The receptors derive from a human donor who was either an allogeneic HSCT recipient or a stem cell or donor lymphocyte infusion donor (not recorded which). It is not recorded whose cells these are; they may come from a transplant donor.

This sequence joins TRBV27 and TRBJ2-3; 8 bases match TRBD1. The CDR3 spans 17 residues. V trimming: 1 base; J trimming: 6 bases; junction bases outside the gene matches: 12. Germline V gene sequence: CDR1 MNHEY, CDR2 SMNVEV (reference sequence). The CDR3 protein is CASSLWTGFGGNDTQYF. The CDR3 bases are TGTGCCAGCAGTTTATGGACAGGGTTCGGGGGTAATGATACGCAGTATTTT.

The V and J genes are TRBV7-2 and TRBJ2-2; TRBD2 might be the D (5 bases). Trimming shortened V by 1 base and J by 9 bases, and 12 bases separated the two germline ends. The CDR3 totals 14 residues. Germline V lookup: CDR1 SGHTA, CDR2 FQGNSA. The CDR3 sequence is CASSLELEDWELFF. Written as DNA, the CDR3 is TGTGCCAGCAGCTTAGAATTAGAGGACTGGGAGCTGTTTTTT.

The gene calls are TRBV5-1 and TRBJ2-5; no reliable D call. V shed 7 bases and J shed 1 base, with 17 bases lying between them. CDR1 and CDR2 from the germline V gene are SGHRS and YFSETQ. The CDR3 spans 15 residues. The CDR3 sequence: CASLPFEGLQETQYF. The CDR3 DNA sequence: TGCGCCAGCCTCCCCTTCGAAGGCCTCCAAGAGACCCAGTACTTC.

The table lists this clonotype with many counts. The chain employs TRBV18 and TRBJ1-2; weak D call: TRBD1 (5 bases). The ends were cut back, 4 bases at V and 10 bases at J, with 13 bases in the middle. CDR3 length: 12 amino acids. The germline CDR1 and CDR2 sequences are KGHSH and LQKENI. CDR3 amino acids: CASSRNQGDYTF. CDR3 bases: TGTGCCAGCTCACGAAACCAGGGAGACTACACCTTC.

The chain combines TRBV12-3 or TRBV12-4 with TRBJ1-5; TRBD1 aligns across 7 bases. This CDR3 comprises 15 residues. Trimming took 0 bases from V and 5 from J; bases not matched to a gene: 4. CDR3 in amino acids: CASSLAPTGDQPQHF. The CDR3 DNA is TGTGCCAGCAGTTTAGCGCCTACAGGGGATCAGCCCCAGCATTTT.

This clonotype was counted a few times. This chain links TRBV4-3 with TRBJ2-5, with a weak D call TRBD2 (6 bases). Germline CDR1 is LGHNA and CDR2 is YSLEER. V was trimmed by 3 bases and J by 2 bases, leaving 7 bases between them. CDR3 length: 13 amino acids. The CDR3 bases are TGCGCCAGCAGCCAGGGACTTCAAGAGACCCAGTACTTC. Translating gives CASSQGLQETQYF.

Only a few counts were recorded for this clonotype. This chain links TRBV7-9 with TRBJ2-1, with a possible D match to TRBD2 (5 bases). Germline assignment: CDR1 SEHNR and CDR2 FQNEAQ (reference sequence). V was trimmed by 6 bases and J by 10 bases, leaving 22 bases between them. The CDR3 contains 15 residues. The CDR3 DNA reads TGTGCCAGCAGGCGACTATCCGCCCCTTTTAGCGAGCAGTTCTTC. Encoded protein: CASRRLSAPFSEQFF.

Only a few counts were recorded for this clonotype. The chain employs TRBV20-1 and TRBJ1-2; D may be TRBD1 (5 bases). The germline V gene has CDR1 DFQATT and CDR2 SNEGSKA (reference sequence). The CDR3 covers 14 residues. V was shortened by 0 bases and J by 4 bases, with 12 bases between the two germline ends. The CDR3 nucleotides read TGCAGTGCTAGAGATGGTAGGGGCAGCTATGGCTACACCTTC. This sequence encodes CSARDGRGSYGYTF.

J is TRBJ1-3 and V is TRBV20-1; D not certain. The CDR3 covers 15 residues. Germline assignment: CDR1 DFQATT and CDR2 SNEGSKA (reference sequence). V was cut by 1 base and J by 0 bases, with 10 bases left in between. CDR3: CSARVVALSGNTIYF. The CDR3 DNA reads TGCAGTGCTAGAGTTGTTGCGCTCTCTGGAAACACCATATATTTT.

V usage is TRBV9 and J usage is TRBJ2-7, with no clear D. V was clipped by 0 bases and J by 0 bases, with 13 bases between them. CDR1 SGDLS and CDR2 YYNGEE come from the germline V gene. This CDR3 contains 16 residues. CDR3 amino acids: CASSVGPQASSYEQYF. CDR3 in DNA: TGTGCCAGCAGCGTAGGCCCCCAGGCCAGCTCCTACGAGCAGTACTTC.

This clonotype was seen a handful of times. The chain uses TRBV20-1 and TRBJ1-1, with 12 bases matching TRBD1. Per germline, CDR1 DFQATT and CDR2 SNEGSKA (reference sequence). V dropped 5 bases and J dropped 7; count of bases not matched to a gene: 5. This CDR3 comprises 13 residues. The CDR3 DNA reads TGCAGTGCTTGGGACAGGGGGCATGGTGAAGCTTTCTTT. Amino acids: CSAWDRGHGEAFF.

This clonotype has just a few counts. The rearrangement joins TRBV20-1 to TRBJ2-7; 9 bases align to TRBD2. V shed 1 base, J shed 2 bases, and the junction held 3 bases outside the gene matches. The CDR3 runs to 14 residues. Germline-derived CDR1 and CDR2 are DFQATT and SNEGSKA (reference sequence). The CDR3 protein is CSARGLAGPYEQYF. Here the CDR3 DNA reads TGCAGTGCTAGAGGGCTAGCGGGGCCCTACGAGCAGTACTTC.

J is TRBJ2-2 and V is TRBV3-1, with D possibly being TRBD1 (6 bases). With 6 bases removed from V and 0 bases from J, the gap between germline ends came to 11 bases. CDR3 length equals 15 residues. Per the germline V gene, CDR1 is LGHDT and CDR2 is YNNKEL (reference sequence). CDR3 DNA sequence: TGTGCCAGCAGTCCCGGGACAACGAACACCGGGGAGCTGTTTTTT. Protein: CASSPGTTNTGELFF.

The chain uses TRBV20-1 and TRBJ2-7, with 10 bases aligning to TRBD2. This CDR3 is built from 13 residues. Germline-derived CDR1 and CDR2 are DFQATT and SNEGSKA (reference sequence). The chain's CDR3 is CSASGTSVYEQYF. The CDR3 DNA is TGCAGCGCCTCGGGGACTAGCGTCTACGAGCAGTACTTC.

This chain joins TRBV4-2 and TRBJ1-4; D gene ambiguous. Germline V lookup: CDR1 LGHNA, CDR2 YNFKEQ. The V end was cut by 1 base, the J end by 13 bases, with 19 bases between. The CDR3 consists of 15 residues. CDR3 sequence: CASSQVGNTDGALFF. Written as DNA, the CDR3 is TGTGCCAGCAGCCAAGTTGGTAACACGGACGGTGCACTGTTTTTT.

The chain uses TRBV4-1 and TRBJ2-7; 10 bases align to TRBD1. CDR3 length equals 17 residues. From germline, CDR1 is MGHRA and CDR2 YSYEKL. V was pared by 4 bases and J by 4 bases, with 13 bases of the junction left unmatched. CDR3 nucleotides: TGCGCCAGCAGCCTGTTGGATGGACAGGGGGTTAAGTACGAGCAGTACTTC. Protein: CASSLLDGQGVKYEQYF.

The CDR3 DNA reads as TGTGCCAGCAGCCAAGCTGGGACAGACCCTGGCTACACCTTC. As protein: CASSQAGTDPGYTF. The chain recombines TRBV6-6 with TRBJ1-2; 7 bases agree with TRBD1. The CDR3 length is 14 residues. Germline CDR1 reads MNHNY; CDR2 reads SVGAGI (reference sequence). V lost 6 bases and J lost 7; bases outside the gene matches: 11.